This T cell receptor (beta chain) was documented in a study of blood T cell repertoires in COVID-19. Assay: immunoSEQ multiplex PCR; the TCRdb copy retains only in-frame clones and omits some. The sample contains a few hundred thousand clones, 70% to 90% of which appear only once. Membership in each cohort depended on participant-reported clinical history. The receptor was derived from a woman in her thirties or forties with acute COVID-19. Sample: PBMCs or T cells enriched from blood (not recorded which).

The DNA for the CDR3 is TGTGCCAGTAGTATAGATGCCGGGGATCAGCCCCAGCATTTT. Translating gives CASSIDAGDQPQHF. This chain joins TRBV19 and TRBJ1-5; D uncertain. The germline V and J ends were trimmed by 0 bases and 5 bases, with 8 bases remaining between them. The CDR3 loop spans 14 amino acids. Germline CDR1 reads LNHDA; CDR2 reads SQIVND (reference sequence).